One and the same sample provided the 13 T cell receptor beta chains below, sequenced in a study of cytomegalovirus exposure and HLA in healthy donors. The PCR was carried out with 60 Vbeta primers and 13 Jbeta primers. Profiling relied on immunoSEQ multiplex PCR, and the TCRdb table lists in-frame clones only, not all of them. This sample has 130,000 to 150,000 clones, with around 84% found just once. The sequenced material came from PBMCs. The receptors here all came from a man aged 40-49 years in good health and CMV-seropositive.

The chain links TRBV19 to TRBJ1-5, with D perhaps TRBD1 (5 bases). The CDR3 is 13 residues long. Trimming removed 8 bases from V and 2 bases from J, with 10 bases in between. The germline CDR1 and CDR2 sequences are LNHDA and SQIVND (reference sequence). As DNA, the CDR3 is TGTGCCAGTCGGGGGGGTGGCAATCAGCCCCAGCATTTT. Amino acids: CASRGGGNQPQHF.

The table lists this clone with a few counts. This sequence joins TRBV6-4 and TRBJ2-1; D call uncertain. Germline CDR1 MRHNA, CDR2 SNTAGT. V was pared by 0 bases and J by 0 bases, with 9 bases between. The CDR3 extends over 16 amino acids. CDR3 in amino acids: CASSDSSYSSYNEQFF. The CDR3 coding sequence is TGTGCCAGCAGTGACTCGAGTTACAGCTCCTACAATGAGCAGTTCTTC.

The CDR3 is CASSLPARDEQYF. The DNA for the CDR3 is TGTGCCAGCAGTTTACCAGCTAGAGACGAGCAGTACTTC. The J gene is TRBJ2-7, the V gene TRBV28; no clear D gene. The CDR3 totals 13 residues. Germline CDR1 reads MDHEN; CDR2 reads SYDVKM. The ends were cut back, 2 bases at V and 5 bases at J, with 10 bases in the middle.

This clone turned up a few times. The chain has TRBV5-4 and TRBJ1-5; 12 bases map to TRBD1. V trimming: 4 bases; J trimming: 6 bases; junction bases outside the gene matches: 8. This CDR3 has 16 residues. Looked up from germline, CDR1 is SGHNT and CDR2 is YYREEE (reference sequence). CDR3 DNA: TGTGCCAGCAGCCATCCGGGACAGGGGGCTGTTCAGCCCCAGCATTTT. This sequence encodes CASSHPGQGAVQPQHF.

About this clone itself: The junction and the germline gene differ at one end; a read error may be behind it. The V gene is TRBV7-9, the J gene TRBJ1-5; unclear D gene. Germline V CDR1 and CDR2: SEHNR, FQNEAQ (reference sequence). This CDR3 comprises 11 residues. CDR3 in amino acids: CSSSTAGPQHF. The CDR3, as DNA: TGTTCCAGCAGCACGGCGGGACCCCAGCATTTT.

This clone was found a few times. The rearrangement uses TRBV18 and TRBJ2-7; a possible D gene is TRBD1 (6 bases). V was cut by 3 bases and J by 2 bases, with 8 bases left in between. Germline lookup yields CDR1 KGHSH and CDR2 LQKENI. The CDR3 loop spans 13 amino acids. CDR3: CASSPGQPYEQYF. The CDR3 DNA is TGTGCCAGCTCACCCGGACAGCCCTACGAGCAGTACTTC.

The CDR3 region is CASSLTVGEGYTF. CDR3 DNA sequence: TGTGCCAGCAGCTTGACAGTCGGTGAGGGCTACACCTTC. V is TRBV5-4 and J is TRBJ1-2, with no clear D. The CDR3 runs 13 residues. Germline lookup yields CDR1 SGHNT and CDR2 YYREEE (reference sequence). The germline V and J ends were trimmed by 1 base and 8 bases, with 12 bases remaining between them.

Remarks on this clone: One end of the junction fails to match germline, which may point to a read error. CDR3 sequence: CRDRSYYEQYF. The CDR3 nucleotides read TGCCGGGACAGGAGTTACTACGAGCAGTACTTC. The rearrangement uses TRBV6-5 and TRBJ2-7; TRBD1 matches at 8 bases. In germline, CDR1 is MNHEY, CDR2 SVGAGI. This CDR3 region has 11 residues.

This clone is a singleton in its sample. The sample carries other DNA sequences with the same CDR3. This chain joins TRBV5-1 and TRBJ2-1; 11 bases are a match to TRBD2. CDR1 is SGHRS and CDR2 is YFSETQ in the germline V gene. This CDR3 region has 14 residues. V shed 4 bases, J shed 5 bases, and the junction held 2 bases outside the gene matches. The CDR3 spells CASSLGLADNEQFF. The CDR3 coding sequence is TGCGCCAGCAGCCTGGGACTAGCGGACAATGAGCAGTTCTTC.

This chain links TRBV5-4 with TRBJ1-4; TRBD1 aligns across 7 bases. V dropped 4 bases and J dropped 5; count of bases not matched to a gene: 5. Per the germline V gene, CDR1 is SGHNT and CDR2 is YYREEE (reference sequence). The CDR3 sequence is 14 residues long. CDR3 amino acids: CASSQQGMNEKLFF. Written as DNA, the CDR3 is TGTGCCAGCAGCCAACAGGGGATGAATGAAAAACTGTTTTTT.

This clone was picked up a small number of times. The V gene is TRBV14, the J gene TRBJ2-7, with a weak D call TRBD2 (6 bases). CDR3 length: 13 amino acids. CDR1 and CDR2 from the germline V gene are SGHDN and FVKESK. Trimming shortened V by 1 base and J by 7 bases, and 11 bases separated the two germline ends. CDR3 protein: CASSQVQAGEQYF. Written as DNA, the CDR3 is TGTGCCAGCAGCCAAGTTCAGGCGGGAGAGCAGTACTTC. The complete variable domain, with remaining parts taken from reference TRBV14 and TRBJ2-7, reads EAGVTQFPSHSVIEKGQTVTLRCDPISGHDNLYWYRRVMGKEIKFLLHFVKESKQDESGMPNNRFLAERTGGTYSTLKVQPAELEDSGVYFCASSQVQAGEQYFGPGTRLTVT.

The rearrangement links TRBV5-1 to TRBJ1-1; TRBD1 aligns across 8 bases. Germline CDR1 is SGHRS and CDR2 is YFSETQ. The CDR3 runs to 14 residues. V lost 5 bases to trimming and J lost 1 base; unmatched junction nucleotides: 4. CDR3 sequence: CASRRGQENTEAFF. CDR3 DNA: TGCGCCAGCAGGAGGGGACAGGAGAACACTGAAGCTTTCTTT.

This clone was detected many times. The V call is TRBV4-3, the J call TRBJ1-3; D is unresolved. The CDR3 is 18 amino acids. Deletions cut 0 bases from V and 0 bases from J, with 15 bases between. Per germline, CDR1 LGHNA and CDR2 YSLEER. For the CDR3, the DNA is TGCGCCAGCAGCCAAGATTTAGCGGTGGCAGCCTCTGGAAACACCATATATTTT. Amino acids: CASSQDLAVAASGNTIYF.